Listed here are 28 T cell receptor beta chains from one sample, sequenced in a study of T cells in tumors after PD-1 blockade. Repertoires were generated with immunoSEQ multiplex PCR, while TCRdb's copy carries only in-frame clones and drops some. The sample shows some 20,000 clones, around four fifths of them seen only once. Here the sequenced sample was PBMCs, taken before anti-PD-1 treatment. The receptors derive from a human donor with basal cell carcinoma.

V usage is TRBV6-5 and J usage is TRBJ1-2, with D unclear. The length of the CDR3 is 14 residues. In germline, CDR1 is MNHEY, CDR2 SVGAGI. V shed 6 bases and J shed 2 bases, with 13 bases lying between them. The CDR3 sequence is CASRSGIQNYGYTF. For the CDR3, the DNA is TGTGCCAGCAGATCGGGGATACAGAACTATGGCTACACCTTC.

The chain links TRBV9 to TRBJ2-3; the match to TRBD2 covers 11 bases. The CDR3 is 18 residues long. V trimming: 4 bases; J trimming: 0 bases; junction bases outside the gene matches: 10. The germline CDR1 and CDR2 sequences are SGDLS and YYNGEE. CDR3 residues: CASSPRLAGGGSTDTQYF. The CDR3 coding sequence is TGTGCCAGCAGCCCCAGGCTAGCGGGGGGTGGGAGCACAGATACGCAGTATTTT. Variable domain in full (rest from reference TRBV9 and TRBJ2-3): DSGVTQTPKHLITATGQRVTLRCSPRSGDLSVYWYQQSLDQGLQFLIQYYNGEERAKGNILERFSAQQFPDLHSELNLSSLELGDSALYFCASSPRLAGGGSTDTQYFGPGTRLTVL.

The gene calls are TRBV6-2 or TRBV6-3 and TRBJ2-2, with a possible D match to TRBD1 (6 bases). The CDR3 is made up of 13 amino acids. V was clipped by 4 bases and J by 9 bases, with 12 bases between them. Germline CDR1 is MNHEY and CDR2 is SVGEGT. The CDR3 here is CASSSGQLRELFF. Here the CDR3 DNA reads TGTGCCAGCAGTTCAGGACAGTTGCGGGAGCTGTTTTTT.

This clone was picked up one time. The gene calls are TRBV12-3 or TRBV12-4 and TRBJ2-1, with D unresolved. The CDR3 runs 11 residues. V shed 6 bases and J shed 7 bases, with 7 bases lying between them. DNA for the CDR3: TGTGCCAGCAGCCCCCGAAATGAGCAGTTCTTC. The encoded protein is CASSPRNEQFF.

This rearrangement joins TRBV24-1 to TRBJ2-1, with 9 positions matching TRBD2. The CDR3 runs to 15 residues. Germline V gene data show CDR1 as KGHDR and CDR2 as SFDVKD. The chain's CDR3 is CPHRRLRGGRGEQFF. For the CDR3, the DNA is TGTCCCCACCGTCGTCTGCGGGGGGGCCGGGGGGAGCAGTTCTTC.

The chain recombines TRBV6-5 with TRBJ2-5; D possibly uses TRBD1 or TRBD2 (5 bases each). V was cut by 5 bases and J by 5 bases, with 12 bases left in between. CDR1 is MNHEY, CDR2 SVGAGI, per germline. The CDR3 sequence is 13 residues long. The CDR3 region is CASSRDHGETQYF. In nucleotides, the CDR3 is TGTGCCAGCAGTAGGGACCACGGGGAGACCCAGTACTTC.

This rearrangement joins TRBV5-1 to TRBJ2-1, with D perhaps TRBD2 (6 bases). From germline, CDR1 is SGHRS and CDR2 YFSETQ. The V end lost 4 bases, the J end lost 6 bases, and 14 bases lay between the germline ends. The CDR3 consists of 14 residues. The CDR3 bases are TGCGCCAGCAGCCTGGAGGGAAGCGCCAATGAGCAGTTCTTC. It is translated as CASSLEGSANEQFF.

The chain recombines TRBV2 with TRBJ2-1, with D possibly matching TRBD1 (6 bases). Trimming stripped 8 bases from V and 9 bases from J, with 17 bases between. The V gene's germline CDR1 is SNHLY and CDR2 FYNNEI. CDR3 size: 13 residues. CDR3: CASSGQMTTEQFF. For the CDR3, the DNA is TGTGCCAGCTCGGGACAAATGACCACTGAGCAGTTCTTC.

The CDR3 DNA sequence: TGCGCCAGCAGCCGACGGGACACCGACAATGAGCAGTTCTTC. Translated: CASSRRDTDNEQFF. The rearrangement links TRBV4-3 to TRBJ2-1; maybe TRBD1 (6 bases). The CDR3 is 14 residues long. V gave up 4 bases and J gave up 5 bases, with 12 bases separating them. Per germline, CDR1 LGHNA and CDR2 YSLEER.

The chain has TRBV19 and TRBJ2-1, with 8 bases lining up with TRBD2. Germline CDR1 and CDR2: LNHDA and SQIVND (reference sequence). This CDR3 has 15 residues. The J segment lost 1 base and the V segment lost 3 bases, leaving 2 bases of the junction unmatched. CDR3 in DNA: TGTGCCAGTAGTATTGCGGGAGGTTCCTACAATGAGCAGTTCTTC. Translating gives CASSIAGGSYNEQFF.

This clone was found a few times. This chain links TRBV29-1 with TRBJ2-3; the D gene is possibly TRBD1 (6 bases). This CDR3 comprises 13 residues. Germline CDR1 is SQVTM and CDR2 is ANQGSEA. The ends were cut back, 4 bases at V and 1 base at J, with 9 bases in the middle. The CDR3 region has the DNA TGCAGCGTTGTACAGGGTGGCACAGATACGCAGTATTTT. Translation: CSVVQGGTDTQYF.

This clone showed up just a few times. This sequence joins TRBV7-6 and TRBJ2-7; D possibly corresponds to TRBD1 (5 bases). This CDR3 comprises 13 residues. Trimming left V 1 base short and J 5 bases short, with 9 bases between. Germline lookup yields CDR1 SGHVS and CDR2 FNYEAQ. Written as DNA, the CDR3 is TGTGCCAGCAGCTTAGAGGGGTCGCACGAGCAGTACTTC. Translation gives CASSLEGSHEQYF. The full variable domain, in which reference TRBV7-6 and TRBJ2-7 provide the parts outside the CDR3, is GAGVSQSPRYKVTKRGQDVALRCDPISGHVSLYWYRQALGQGPEFLTYFNYEAQQDKSGLPNDRFSAERPEGSISTLTIQRTEQRDSAMYRCASSLEGSHEQYFGPGTRLTVT.

The chain uses TRBV7-2 and TRBJ2-2; TRBD2 might be the D (6 bases). This CDR3 contains 16 residues. Germline V gene data show CDR1 as SGHTA and CDR2 as FQGNSA. V was shortened by 1 base and J by 4 bases, with 13 bases between the two germline ends. The CDR3 protein is CASSLVGGSITGELFF. The DNA for the CDR3 is TGTGCCAGCAGCTTAGTCGGGGGATCGATCACCGGGGAGCTGTTTTTT. Complete variable domain (other parts from reference TRBV7-2 and TRBJ2-2): GAGVSQSPSNKVTEKGKDVELRCDPISGHTALYWYRQSLGQGLEFLIYFQGNSAPDKSGLPSDRFSAERTGGSVSTLTIQRTQQEDSAVYLCASSLVGGSITGELFFGEGSRLTVL.

The J gene is TRBJ1-5, the V gene TRBV19; the D gene is possibly TRBD1 (6 bases). Germline CDR1 LNHDA, CDR2 SQIVND (reference sequence). The CDR3 covers 19 residues. The V end lost 3 bases, the J end lost 0 bases, and 21 bases lay between the germline ends. The chain's CDR3 is CASSILQTGALNSNQPQHF. The CDR3 DNA reads TGTGCCAGTAGTATCCTTCAGACAGGAGCACTTAATAGCAATCAGCCCCAGCATTTT.

J is TRBJ2-2 and V is TRBV7-9, with 7 positions matching TRBD1. Unmatched junction bases numbered 10, after V lost 2 bases and J lost 7 bases. The CDR3 contains 16 residues. Germline lookup yields CDR1 SEHNR and CDR2 FQNEAQ (reference sequence). In DNA form, the CDR3 reads TGTGCCAGCAGCTTACCCAGGGGGACAGCCGTCGGGGAGCTGTTTTTT. This gives the protein CASSLPRGTAVGELFF.

The rearrangement links TRBV29-1 to TRBJ2-1, with D perhaps matching TRBD2 (5 bases). CDR1 is SQVTM, CDR2 ANQGSEA, per germline. Trimming stripped 2 bases from V and 5 bases from J, with 10 bases between. The CDR3 loop spans 13 amino acids. The CDR3 nucleotides are TGCAGCGTTGAAAGTTGGACTGACAATGAGCAGTTCTTC. It is translated as CSVESWTDNEQFF.

Only one count was recorded for this clone. The gene calls are TRBV3-1 (or the pseudogene TRBV3-2) and TRBJ2-7; maybe TRBD2 (5 bases). The CDR3 is made up of 16 amino acids. The germline V gene encodes CDR1 LGHDT and CDR2 YNNKEL (reference sequence). V was shortened by 3 bases and J by 4 bases, with 19 bases between the two germline ends. Here the CDR3 DNA reads TGTGCCAGCAGCCAGAGGGATGGACCTCCCCCGTACGAGCAGTACTTC. Residues: CASSQRDGPPPYEQYF.

This chain uses TRBV2 with TRBJ2-5; perhaps TRBD2 as D (5 bases). This CDR3 spans 17 amino acids. CDR1 is SNHLY and CDR2 is FYNNEI in the germline V gene. The germline V and J ends were trimmed by 4 bases and 4 bases, with 22 bases remaining between them. The CDR3 region has the DNA TGTGCCAGCAGTGGCGGTGTGTGGGATACCGGAGGAGAGACCCAGTACTTC. It codes for CASSGGVWDTGGETQYF.

V is TRBV28 and J is TRBJ2-5; TRBD1 or TRBD2 may be the D gene (5 bases each). CDR3 size: 12 residues. Germline assignment: CDR1 MDHEN and CDR2 SYDVKM. Between the trimmed V and J ends, which lost 6 bases and 7 bases, there was a span of 12 bases. The CDR3 nucleotides are TGTGCCAGCAGCGGGACGCCATCGACCCAGTACTTC. Its protein is CASSGTPSTQYF.

This clone was observed once. The V call is TRBV12-3 or TRBV12-4, the J call TRBJ1-2; D is possibly TRBD1 (5 bases). V was clipped by 5 bases and J by 7 bases, with 14 bases between them. This CDR3 is 13 amino acids long. The CDR3 nucleotides read TGTGCCAGCAGTAACTGGACATCGGGTGGCTACACCTTC. Its protein product is CASSNWTSGGYTF.

The chain is built from TRBV6-5 and TRBJ1-2; D is uncertain. V was clipped by 8 bases and J by 0 bases, with 10 bases between them. CDR3 length: 13 amino acids. Germline V lookup: CDR1 MNHEY, CDR2 SVGAGI. The CDR3 region is CASAEVSNYGYTF. The DNA for the CDR3 is TGTGCCAGCGCGGAGGTCTCTAACTATGGCTACACCTTC.

The chain recombines TRBV7-2 with TRBJ2-7; 7 bases align to TRBD1. The germline gives CDR1 SGHTA, CDR2 FQGNSA. The CDR3 totals 15 residues. With V trimmed by 5 bases and J by 4 bases, 11 bases remained unmatched. This CDR3 is CASSERTGNPYEQYF. Here the CDR3 DNA reads TGTGCCAGCAGCGAAAGGACAGGTAACCCTTACGAGCAGTACTTC.

The chain's CDR3 is CASSLGRTKPYGYTF. In DNA form, the CDR3 reads TGTGCCAGCAGCTTGGGGAGGACCAAGCCGTATGGCTACACCTTC. The rearrangement uses TRBV5-6 and TRBJ1-2; no firm D call. CDR1 and CDR2 (germline): SGHDT, YYEEEE. CDR3 length equals 15 residues. V lost 0 bases and J 5 bases, leaving 14 bases between the germline ends.

This sequence joins TRBV4-3 and TRBJ1-1, with a weak D call TRBD1 (5 bases). CDR1 and CDR2 (germline): LGHNA, YSLEER. V was pared by 2 bases and J by 1 base, with 11 bases between. The CDR3 length is 15 residues. CDR3: CASSQHRDWNTEAFF. The CDR3 nucleotides are TGCGCCAGCAGCCAACACCGGGACTGGAACACTGAAGCTTTCTTT.

The chain combines TRBV16 with TRBJ1-6; D remains ambiguous. Germline CDR1 reads KGHSY; CDR2 reads FQNENV. Trimming took off 4 bases at V and 8 bases at J, with 15 bases between the two ends. The CDR3 runs 15 residues. The CDR3: CASSPEVRTDSPLHF. The CDR3 DNA reads as TGTGCCAGCAGCCCCGAGGTGAGGACGGATTCACCCCTCCACTTT. Together with reference TRBV16 and TRBJ1-6, the CDR3 gives the full variable domain: GEEVAQTPKHLVRGEGQKAKLYCAPIKGHSYVFWYQQVLKNEFKFLISFQNENVFDETGMPKERFSAKCLPNSPCSLEIQATKLEDSAVYFCASSPEVRTDSPLHFGNGTRLTVT.

The chain links TRBV6-4 to TRBJ2-3; D not certain. Germline CDR1 MRHNA, CDR2 SNTAGT. This CDR3 is built from 13 residues. The ends were cut back, 0 bases at V and 4 bases at J, with 5 bases in the middle. The CDR3 DNA sequence: TGTGCCAGCAGTGACTCCTCAGCAGATACGCAGTATTTT. It codes for CASSDSSADTQYF.

This clone was seen a handful of times. The J gene is TRBJ1-5, the V gene TRBV19; D is undetermined. The CDR3 is 15 amino acids. Germline V gene lookup returns CDR1 LNHDA and CDR2 SQIVND (reference sequence). V lost 6 bases and J lost 0, with 12 bases in between. CDR3: CASSPTVYSNQPQHF. The CDR3 DNA follows: TGTGCCAGTAGCCCGACGGTTTATAGCAATCAGCCCCAGCATTTT.

The J gene is TRBJ2-7, the V gene TRBV4-3, with D perhaps TRBD1 (5 bases). The ends were cut back, 2 bases at V and 3 bases at J, with 8 bases in the middle. Germline lookup yields CDR1 LGHNA and CDR2 YSLEER. The CDR3 loop spans 13 amino acids. CDR3 residues: CASSQFQGYEQYF. CDR3 DNA sequence: TGCGCCAGCAGCCAATTTCAGGGCTACGAGCAGTACTTC.